The clone carrying this T cell receptor beta chain was counted once. Authors' data handling: From reference gene primer amplification, estimates of nucleated cell counts were derived. Some clones are missing from TCRdb's copy, which holds only in-frame ones; the method was immunoSEQ multiplex PCR. V and J calls and clone size are those listed in that table; D and trimming were worked out from the DNA. The profile shows over 55,000 clones, about 70% of them singletons. This specimen comes from a study of blood T cell repertoires in COVID-19. Study at large: Samples representing acute and convalescent COVID-19 were sourced from the United States, Italy and Spain. In each case, the material was cDNA or gDNA derived from T cells, B-cell-depleted T cells, or PBMCs.

CDR3 length: 14 residues. Germline CDR1 reads SGHDT; CDR2 reads YYEEEE. The V gene end was trimmed by 4 bases and the J gene end by 8 bases; junction bases not matched to a gene: 6. Sequences were obtained from peripheral blood. The J gene is TRBJ2-4, the V gene TRBV5-6; 10 nucleotides line up with TRBD1. This receptor was taken from a woman in her 70s with acute or convalescent COVID-19. DNA of the CDR3: TGTGCCAGCAGCCCGGGGGGGACAGGGGACATTCAGTACTTC. It codes for CASSPGGTGDIQYF. Complete variable domain (other parts from reference TRBV5-6 and TRBJ2-4): DAGVTQSPTHLIKTRGQQVTLRCSPKSGHDTVSWYQQALGQGPQFIFQYYEEEERQRGNFPDRFSGHQFPNYSSELNVNALLLGDSALYLCASSPGGTGDIQYFGAGTRLSVL.